Listed below are T cell receptor beta chains from one sample, sequenced in a study of Graves' ophthalmopathy and Graves' hyperthyroidism. TCRdb passed the multiplex PCR reads through MiXCR, listing each CDR3 protein once. The sample includes roughly 500,000 distinct CDR3 sequences, under 15% of them seen just once. Sequences were obtained from blood. The receptors shown here come from a woman aged 25 to 45 with Graves' ophthalmopathy. CDR3s include the opening cysteine and the closing phenylalanine or tryptophan.

>TRBV6-5
CASSYTSGLARETQYF
>TRBV4-1
CASSQGQLAGNEQFF
>TRBV29-1
CSVELPEKGLNTEAFF
>TRBV27
CASSRREGLLSGELFF
>TRBV29-1
CSVLGAGVAETQYF
>TRBV28
CASSQRQGEAFF
>TRBV6-1
CASSERGLAGLAKNIKYF
>TRBV5-1
CASRLRGGTYEQYF
>TRBV19
CASSAGGGRDTGELFF
>TRBV6-4
CASRLGTGGNSPLHF
>TRBV4-1
CASSQDRASGRFSYEQYF
>TRBV19
CASSIGGPAQETQYF
>TRBV7-2
CASSLRGDDEQYF
>TRBV12-3/TRBV12-4
CASSTTSGRLQETQYF